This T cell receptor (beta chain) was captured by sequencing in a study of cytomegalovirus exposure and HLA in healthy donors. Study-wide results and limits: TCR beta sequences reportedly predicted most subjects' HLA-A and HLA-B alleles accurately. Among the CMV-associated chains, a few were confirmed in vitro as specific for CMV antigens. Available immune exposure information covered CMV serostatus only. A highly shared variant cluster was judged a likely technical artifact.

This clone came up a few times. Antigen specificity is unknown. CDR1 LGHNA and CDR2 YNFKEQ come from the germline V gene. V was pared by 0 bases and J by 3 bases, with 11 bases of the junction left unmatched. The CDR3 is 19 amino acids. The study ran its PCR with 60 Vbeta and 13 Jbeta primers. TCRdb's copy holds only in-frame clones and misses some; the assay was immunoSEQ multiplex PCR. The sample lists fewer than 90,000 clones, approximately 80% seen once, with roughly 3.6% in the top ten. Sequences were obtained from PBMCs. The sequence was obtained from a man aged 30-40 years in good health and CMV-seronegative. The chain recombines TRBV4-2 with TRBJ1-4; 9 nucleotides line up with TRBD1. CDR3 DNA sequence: TGTGCCAGCAGCCAAGATTTTTCGGGACAGGGTTTGGCTAATGAAAAACTGTTTTTT. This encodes CASSQDFSGQGLANEKLFF.